This TCR beta chain was identified during a study of control samples from healthy donors and cancer patients. TCRdb's copy holds only in-frame clones and misses some; the assay was immunoSEQ multiplex PCR. This repertoire shows roughly 120,000 clones, under 95% found once; its top ten account for 1.7%. The material sequenced was PBMCs. The TCR was taken from a man aged 45-65 years with head and neck cancer.

The CDR3 region is CASSAEVGPGGNEQFF. The CDR3 DNA reads as TGTGCCAGCAGCGCTGAAGTGGGGCCAGGGGGCAATGAGCAGTTCTTC. The V and J genes are TRBV9 and TRBJ2-1; 7 nucleotides line up with TRBD1. The CDR3 consists of 16 residues. After removal of 3 bases from V and 6 bases from J, the junction contained 12 bases not matched to a gene. Looked up from germline, CDR1 is SGDLS and CDR2 is YYNGEE.